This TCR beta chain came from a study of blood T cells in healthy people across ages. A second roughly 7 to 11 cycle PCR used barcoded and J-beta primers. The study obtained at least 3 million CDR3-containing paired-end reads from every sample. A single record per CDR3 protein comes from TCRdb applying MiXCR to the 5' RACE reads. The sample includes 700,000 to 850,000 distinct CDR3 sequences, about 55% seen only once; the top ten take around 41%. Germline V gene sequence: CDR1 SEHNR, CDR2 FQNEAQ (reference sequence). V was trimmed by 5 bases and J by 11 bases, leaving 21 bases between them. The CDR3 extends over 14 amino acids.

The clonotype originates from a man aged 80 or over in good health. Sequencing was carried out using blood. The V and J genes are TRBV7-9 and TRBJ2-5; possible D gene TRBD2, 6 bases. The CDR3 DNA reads TGTGCCAGCAGCGCCGTCGGGACTCCCGTTGAGCAGTACTTC. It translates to CASSAVGTPVEQYF.